The entry that follows covers one TCR beta chain sequence. Its antigen is unknown. This sample is part of a study of beta chain features in type 1 diabetes. Looking at the study overall: No patient-donor differences in age, gender, total cells or subset yield. Roughly 98 million sorted cells were examined across all samples. General study findings and limits: TCRB rearrangement may or may not be influenced by HLA type; here this remained unresolved. All four CD4+ subsets from Type 1 diabetes patients carried moderately but significantly shorter TCRB CDR3s. VDJ junctions in type 1 diabetes patients carried more deletions and fewer insertions.

V shed 5 bases and J shed 5 bases, with 15 bases lying between them. Germline CDR1 is SGHVS and CDR2 is FQNEAQ. CDR3 length equals 14 residues. Of the isolated RNA, all was reverse transcribed, and so the sequenced material was expressed TCRB transcripts. The protocol was immunoSEQ multiplex PCR, while the TCRdb copy is restricted to in-frame clones and leaves out a portion. The profile shows roughly 250,000 clones, 20% of them singletons. The source of this sequence is a woman between 40 and 50 years old with type 1 diabetes. The source material was naive CD4+ T cells from blood. The rearrangement links TRBV7-8 to TRBJ2-5, with D perhaps TRBD2 (8 bases). The CDR3 loop reads CASSRGRGAETQYF. Here the CDR3 DNA reads TGTGCCAGCAGCAGGGGGCGGGGGGCCGAGACCCAGTACTTC.